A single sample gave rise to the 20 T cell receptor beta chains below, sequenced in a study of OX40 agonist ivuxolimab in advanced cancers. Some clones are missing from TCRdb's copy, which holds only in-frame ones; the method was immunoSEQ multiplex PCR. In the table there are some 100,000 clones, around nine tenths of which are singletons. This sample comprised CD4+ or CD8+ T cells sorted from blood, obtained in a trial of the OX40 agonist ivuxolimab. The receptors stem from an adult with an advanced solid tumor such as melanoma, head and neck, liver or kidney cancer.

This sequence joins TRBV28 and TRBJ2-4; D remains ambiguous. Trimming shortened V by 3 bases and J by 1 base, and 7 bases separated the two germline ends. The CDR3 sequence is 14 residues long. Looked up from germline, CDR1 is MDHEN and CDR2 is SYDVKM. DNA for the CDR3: TGTGCCAGCAGTTTTGGAGATGCCAAAAACATTCAGTACTTC. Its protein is CASSFGDAKNIQYF.

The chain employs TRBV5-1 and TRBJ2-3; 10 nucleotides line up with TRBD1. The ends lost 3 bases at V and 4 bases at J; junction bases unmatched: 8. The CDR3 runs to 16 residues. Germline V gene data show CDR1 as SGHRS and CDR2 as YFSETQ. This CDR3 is CASSYAGTGVSDTQYF. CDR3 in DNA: TGCGCCAGCAGCTACGCCGGGACAGGGGTTTCAGATACGCAGTATTTT.

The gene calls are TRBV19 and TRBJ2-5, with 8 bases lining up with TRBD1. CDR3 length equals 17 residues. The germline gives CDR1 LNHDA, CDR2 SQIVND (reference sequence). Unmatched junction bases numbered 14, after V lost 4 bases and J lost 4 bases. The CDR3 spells CASSTGGSALGGETQYF. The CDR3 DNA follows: TGTGCCAGTAGTACAGGGGGCTCAGCCTTAGGTGGAGAGACCCAGTACTTC.

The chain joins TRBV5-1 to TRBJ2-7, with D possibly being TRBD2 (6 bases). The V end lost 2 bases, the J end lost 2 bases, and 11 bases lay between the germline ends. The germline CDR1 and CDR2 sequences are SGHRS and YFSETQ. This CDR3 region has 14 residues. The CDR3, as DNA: TGCGCCAGCAGCTTCCGCGGGGATACCTACGAGCAGTACTTC. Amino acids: CASSFRGDTYEQYF. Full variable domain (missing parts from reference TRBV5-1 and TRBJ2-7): KAGVTQTPRYLIKTRGQQVTLSCSPISGHRSVSWYQQTPGQGLQFLFEYFSETQRNKGNFPGRFSGRQFSNSRSEMNVSTLELGDSALYLCASSFRGDTYEQYFGPGTRLTVT.

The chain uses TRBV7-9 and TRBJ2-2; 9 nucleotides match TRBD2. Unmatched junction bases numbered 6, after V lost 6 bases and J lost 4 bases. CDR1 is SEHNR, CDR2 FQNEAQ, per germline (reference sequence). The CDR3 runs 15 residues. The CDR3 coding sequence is TGTGCCAGCAGACAAGCGGGAGGATTCACCGGGGAGCTGTTTTTT. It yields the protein CASRQAGGFTGELFF.

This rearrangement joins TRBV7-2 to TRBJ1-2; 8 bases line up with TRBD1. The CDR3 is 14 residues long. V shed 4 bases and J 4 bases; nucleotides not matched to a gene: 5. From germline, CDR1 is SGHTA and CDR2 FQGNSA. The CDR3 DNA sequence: TGTGCCAGCAGCTCGGACAGGGCTACCTATGGCTACACCTTC. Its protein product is CASSSDRATYGYTF.

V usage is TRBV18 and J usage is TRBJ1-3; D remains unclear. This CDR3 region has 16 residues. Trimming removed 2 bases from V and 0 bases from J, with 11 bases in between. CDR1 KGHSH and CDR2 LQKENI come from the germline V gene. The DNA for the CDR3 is TGTGCCAGCTCACCAGATGACATTTTCTCTGGAAACACCATATATTTT. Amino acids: CASSPDDIFSGNTIYF.

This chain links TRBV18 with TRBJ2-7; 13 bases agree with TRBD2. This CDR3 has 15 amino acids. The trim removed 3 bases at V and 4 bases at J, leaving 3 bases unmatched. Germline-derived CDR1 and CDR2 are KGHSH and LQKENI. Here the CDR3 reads CASSPTSGGVYEQYF. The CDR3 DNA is TGTGCCAGCTCACCTACTAGCGGGGGGGTGTACGAGCAGTACTTC.

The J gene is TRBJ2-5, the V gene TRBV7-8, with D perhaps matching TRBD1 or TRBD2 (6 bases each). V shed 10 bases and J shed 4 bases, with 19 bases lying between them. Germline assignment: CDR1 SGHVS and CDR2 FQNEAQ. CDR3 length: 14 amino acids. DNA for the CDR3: TGTGCCACGGGGCCGGGGGCAAGTAGAGAGACCCAGTACTTC. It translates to CATGPGASRETQYF.

The CDR3 nucleotides read TGTGCCAGCAGCTTGGGACAGGGGGACGAGCAGTACTTC. This translates into CASSLGQGDEQYF. The chain combines TRBV11-2 with TRBJ2-7, with TRBD1 matching 11 bases. V was pared by 3 bases and J by 5 bases, with 0 bases of the junction left unmatched. CDR1 and CDR2 (germline): SGHAT, FQNNGV. The CDR3 is 13 amino acids.

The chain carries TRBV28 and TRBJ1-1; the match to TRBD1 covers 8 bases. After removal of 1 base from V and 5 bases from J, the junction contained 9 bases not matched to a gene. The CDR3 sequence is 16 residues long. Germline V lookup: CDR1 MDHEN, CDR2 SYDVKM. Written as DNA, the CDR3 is TGTGCCAGCAGTTTATACGCGACAGGGGCGCGTACTGAAGCTTTCTTT. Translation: CASSLYATGARTEAFF. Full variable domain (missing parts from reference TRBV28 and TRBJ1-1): DVKVTQSSRYLVKRTGEKVFLECVQDMDHENMFWYRQDPGLGLRLIYFSYDVKMKEKGDIPEGYSVSREKKERFSLILESASTNQTSMYLCASSLYATGARTEAFFGQGTRLTVV.

CDR3 bases: TGTGCCAGCACTCAGATGCGGAACACCGGGGAGCTGTTTTTT. Translated, it gives CASTQMRNTGELFF. The V gene is TRBV6-1, the J gene TRBJ2-2; D gene ambiguous. The V end was cut by 7 bases, the J end by 1 base, with 10 bases between. Germline values: CDR1 MNHNS, CDR2 SASEGT. CDR3 length: 14 amino acids.

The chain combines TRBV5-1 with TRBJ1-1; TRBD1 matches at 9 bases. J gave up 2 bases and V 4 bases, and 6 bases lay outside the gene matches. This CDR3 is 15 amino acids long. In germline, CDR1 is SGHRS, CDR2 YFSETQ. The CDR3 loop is CASSPGTGFNTEAFF. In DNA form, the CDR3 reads TGCGCCAGCAGCCCCGGGACAGGGTTTAACACTGAAGCTTTCTTT.

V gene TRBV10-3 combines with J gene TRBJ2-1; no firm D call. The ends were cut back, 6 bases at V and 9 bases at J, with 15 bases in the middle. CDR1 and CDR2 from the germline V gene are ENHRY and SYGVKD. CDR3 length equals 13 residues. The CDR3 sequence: CAISRETVGEQFF. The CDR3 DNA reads TGTGCCATCAGCCGAGAGACCGTCGGTGAGCAGTTCTTC.

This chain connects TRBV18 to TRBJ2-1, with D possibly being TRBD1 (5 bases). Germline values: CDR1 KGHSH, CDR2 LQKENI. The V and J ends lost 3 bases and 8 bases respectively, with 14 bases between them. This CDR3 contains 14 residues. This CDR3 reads CASSPATQGYEQFF. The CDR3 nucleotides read TGTGCCAGCTCACCGGCCACCCAGGGCTATGAGCAGTTCTTC.

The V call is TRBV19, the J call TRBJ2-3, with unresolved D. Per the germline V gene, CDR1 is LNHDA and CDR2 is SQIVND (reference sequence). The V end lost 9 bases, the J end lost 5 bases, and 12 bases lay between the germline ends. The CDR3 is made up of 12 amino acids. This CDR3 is CARGLIEDTQYF. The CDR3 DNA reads TGTGCCAGGGGGTTAATTGAAGATACGCAGTATTTT.

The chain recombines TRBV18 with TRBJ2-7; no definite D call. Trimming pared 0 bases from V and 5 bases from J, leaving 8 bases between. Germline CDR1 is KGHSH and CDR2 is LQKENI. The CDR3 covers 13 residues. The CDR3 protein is CASSPPNEDEQYF. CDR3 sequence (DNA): TGTGCCAGCTCACCACCGAACGAAGACGAGCAGTACTTC.

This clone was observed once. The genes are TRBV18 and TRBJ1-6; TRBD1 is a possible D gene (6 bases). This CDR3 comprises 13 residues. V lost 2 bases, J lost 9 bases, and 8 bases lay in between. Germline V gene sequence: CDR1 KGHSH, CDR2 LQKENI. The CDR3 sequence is CASSPEQGSPLHF. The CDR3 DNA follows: TGTGCCAGCTCACCAGAACAGGGTTCACCCCTCCACTTT.

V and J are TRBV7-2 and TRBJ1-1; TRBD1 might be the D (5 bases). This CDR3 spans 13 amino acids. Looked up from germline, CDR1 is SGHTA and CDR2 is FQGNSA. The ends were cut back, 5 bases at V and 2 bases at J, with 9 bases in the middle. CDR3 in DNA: TGTGCCAGCAGCCCCCAGGGAAACACTGAAGCTTTCTTT. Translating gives CASSPQGNTEAFF.

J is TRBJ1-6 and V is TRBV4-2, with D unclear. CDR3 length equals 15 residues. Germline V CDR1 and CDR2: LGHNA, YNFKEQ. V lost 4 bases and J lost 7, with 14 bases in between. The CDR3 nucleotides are TGTGCCAGCAGCCCCACCTTGGACCAAAATTCACCCCTCCACTTT. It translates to CASSPTLDQNSPLHF.